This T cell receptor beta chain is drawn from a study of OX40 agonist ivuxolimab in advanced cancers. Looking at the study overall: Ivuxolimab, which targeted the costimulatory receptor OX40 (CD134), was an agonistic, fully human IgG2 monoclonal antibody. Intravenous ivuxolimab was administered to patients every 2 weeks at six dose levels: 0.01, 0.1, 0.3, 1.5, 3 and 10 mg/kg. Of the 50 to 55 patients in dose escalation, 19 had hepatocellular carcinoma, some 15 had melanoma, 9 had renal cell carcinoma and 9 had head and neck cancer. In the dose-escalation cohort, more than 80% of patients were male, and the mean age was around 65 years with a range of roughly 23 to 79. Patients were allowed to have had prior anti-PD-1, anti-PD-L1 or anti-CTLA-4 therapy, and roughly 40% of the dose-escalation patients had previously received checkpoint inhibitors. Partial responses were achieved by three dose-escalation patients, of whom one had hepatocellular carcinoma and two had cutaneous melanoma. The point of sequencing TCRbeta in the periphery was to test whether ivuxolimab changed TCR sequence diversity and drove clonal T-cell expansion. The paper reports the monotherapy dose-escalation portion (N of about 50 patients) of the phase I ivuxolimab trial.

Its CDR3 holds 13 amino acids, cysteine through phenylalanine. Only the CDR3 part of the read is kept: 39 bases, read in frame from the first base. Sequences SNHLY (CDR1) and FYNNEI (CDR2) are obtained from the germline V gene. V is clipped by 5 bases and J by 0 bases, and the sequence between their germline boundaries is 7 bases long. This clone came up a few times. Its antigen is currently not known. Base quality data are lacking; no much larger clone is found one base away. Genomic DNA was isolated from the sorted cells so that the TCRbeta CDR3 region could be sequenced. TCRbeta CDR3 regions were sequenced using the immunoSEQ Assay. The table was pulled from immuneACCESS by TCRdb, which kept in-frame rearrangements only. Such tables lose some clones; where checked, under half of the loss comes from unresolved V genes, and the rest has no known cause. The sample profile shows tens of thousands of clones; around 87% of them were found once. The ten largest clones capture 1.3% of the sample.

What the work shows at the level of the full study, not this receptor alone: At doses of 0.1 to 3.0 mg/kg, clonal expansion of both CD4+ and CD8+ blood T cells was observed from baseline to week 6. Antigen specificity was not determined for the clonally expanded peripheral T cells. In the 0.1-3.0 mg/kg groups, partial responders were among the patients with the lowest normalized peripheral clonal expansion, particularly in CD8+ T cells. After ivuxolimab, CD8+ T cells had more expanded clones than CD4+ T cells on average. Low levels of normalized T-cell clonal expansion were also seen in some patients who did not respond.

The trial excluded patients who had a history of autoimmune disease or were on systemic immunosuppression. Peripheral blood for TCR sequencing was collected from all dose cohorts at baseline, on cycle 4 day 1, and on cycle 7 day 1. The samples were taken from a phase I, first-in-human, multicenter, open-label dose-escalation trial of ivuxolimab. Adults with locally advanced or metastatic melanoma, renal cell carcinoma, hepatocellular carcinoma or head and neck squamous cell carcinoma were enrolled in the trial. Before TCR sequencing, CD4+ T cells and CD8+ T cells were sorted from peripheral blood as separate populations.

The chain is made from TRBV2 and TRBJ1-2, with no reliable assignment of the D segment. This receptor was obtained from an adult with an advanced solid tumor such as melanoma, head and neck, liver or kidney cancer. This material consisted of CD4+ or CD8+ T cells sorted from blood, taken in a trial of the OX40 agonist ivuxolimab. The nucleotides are TGTGCCAGCAGTAACAGCCCTAACTATGGCTACACCTTC. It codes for CASSNSPNYGYTF.